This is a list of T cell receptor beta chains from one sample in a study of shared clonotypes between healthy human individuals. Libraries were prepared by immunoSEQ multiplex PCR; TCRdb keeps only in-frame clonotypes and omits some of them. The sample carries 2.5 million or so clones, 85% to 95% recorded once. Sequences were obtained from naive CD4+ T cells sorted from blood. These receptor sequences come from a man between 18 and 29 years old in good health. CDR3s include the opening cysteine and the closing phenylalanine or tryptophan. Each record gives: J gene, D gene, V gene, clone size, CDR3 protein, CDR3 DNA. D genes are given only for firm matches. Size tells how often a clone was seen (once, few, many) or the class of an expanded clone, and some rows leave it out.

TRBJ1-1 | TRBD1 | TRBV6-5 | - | CASIGQGATEAFF | TGTGCCAGCATTGGCCAGGGGGCCACTGAAGCTTTCTTT
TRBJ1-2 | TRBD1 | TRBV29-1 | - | CSAMTGAGYTF | TGCAGCGCTATGACAGGGGCTGGCTACACCTTC
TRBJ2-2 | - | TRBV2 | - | CASTVDTGELFF | TGTGCCAGCACGGTGGACACCGGGGAGCTGTTTTTT
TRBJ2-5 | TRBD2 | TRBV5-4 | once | CASSRELAGAARETQYF | TGTGCCAGCTCACGGGAACTAGCGGGCGCCGCCCGGGAGACCCAGTACTTC
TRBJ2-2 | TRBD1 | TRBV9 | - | CASSVAPGDRGTGELFF | TGTGCCAGCAGCGTAGCTCCCGGGGACAGGGGGACCGGGGAGCTGTTTTTT
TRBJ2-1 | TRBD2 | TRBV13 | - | CASSPRLAEKQFF | TGTGCCAGCAGCCCAAGACTAGCGGAGAAGCAGTTCTTC
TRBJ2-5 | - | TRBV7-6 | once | CASSQGRETQYF | TGTGCCAGCAGCCAAGGTCGAGAGACCCAGTACTTC
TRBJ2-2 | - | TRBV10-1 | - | CASSYQGSGELFF | TGCGCCAGCAGTTACCAGGGCTCCGGGGAGCTGTTTTTT
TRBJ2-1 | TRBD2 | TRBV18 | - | CASSPPPPSGRRDEQFF | TGTGCCAGCTCACCACCGCCCCCTAGCGGGAGGCGCGATGAGCAGTTCTTC
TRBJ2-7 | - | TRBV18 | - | CASSRDRGYEQYF | TGTGCCAGCTCAAGGGACCGGGGGTACGAGCAGTACTTC
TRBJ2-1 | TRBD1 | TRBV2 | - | CASRGDRGPHNEQFF | TGTGCCAGCAGGGGAGACAGGGGGCCTCACAATGAGCAGTTCTTC
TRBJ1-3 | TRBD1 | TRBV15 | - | CATSRDLGGYRNTIYF | TGTGCCACCAGCAGAGATCTAGGGGGCTATAGAAACACCATATATTTT
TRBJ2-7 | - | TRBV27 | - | CASSFQGDWSYEQYF | TGTGCCAGCAGTTTTCAGGGTGATTGGTCCTACGAGCAGTACTTC
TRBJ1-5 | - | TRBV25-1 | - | CASSVARVNQPQHF | TGTGCCAGCAGTGTAGCCAGGGTCAATCAGCCCCAGCATTTT
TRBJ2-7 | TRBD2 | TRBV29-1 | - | CSVVVLAGVRDEQYF | TGCAGCGTTGTGGTGTTAGCGGGAGTTCGCGACGAGCAGTACTTC
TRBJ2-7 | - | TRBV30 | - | CAWSKGFYEQYF | TGTGCCTGGAGTAAGGGCTTCTACGAGCAGTACTTC
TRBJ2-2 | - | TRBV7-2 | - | CASSLDRGTGELFF | TGTGCCAGCAGCTTAGACCGGGGCACCGGGGAGCTGTTTTTT
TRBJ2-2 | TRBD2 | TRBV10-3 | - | CAISESGTSGSIGVGELFF | TGTGCCATCAGTGAGTCGGGGACTAGCGGGAGTATTGGCGTCGGGGAGCTGTTTTTT
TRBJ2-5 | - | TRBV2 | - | CASRVHPGVGETQYF | TGTGCCAGCAGGGTCCATCCAGGGGTTGGGGAGACCCAGTACTTC
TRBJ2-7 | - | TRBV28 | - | CASSLGGGSYEQYF | TGTGCCAGCAGTTTGGGAGGGGGTAGCTACGAGCAGTACTTC
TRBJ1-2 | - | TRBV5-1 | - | CASSLGATVSHGYTF | TGCGCCAGCAGCTTGGGGGCTACGGTTTCCCATGGCTACACCTTC
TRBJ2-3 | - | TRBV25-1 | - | CASSEGTHASTDTQYF | TGTGCCAGCAGTGAGGGGACACATGCTAGCACAGATACGCAGTATTTT
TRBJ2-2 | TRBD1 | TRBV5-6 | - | CASSLTGQGPTGELFF | TGTGCCAGCAGCTTGACGGGACAGGGGCCTACCGGGGAGCTGTTTTTT
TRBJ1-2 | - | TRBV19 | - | CASSMAPGSNYGYTF | TGTGCCAGTAGTATGGCGCCAGGCTCTAACTATGGCTACACCTTC
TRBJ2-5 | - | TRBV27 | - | CASSLMGAGTEETQYF | TGTGCCAGCAGTTTAATGGGTGCTGGGACGGAAGAGACCCAGTACTTC
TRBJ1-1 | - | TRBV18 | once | CASSRGRTENTEAFF | TGTGCCAGCTCCCGGGGCCGGACAGAGAACACTGAAGCTTTCTTT
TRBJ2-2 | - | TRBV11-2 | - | CASSLVTGGTGELFF | TGTGCCAGCAGCTTAGTGACAGGAGGAACCGGGGAGCTGTTTTTT
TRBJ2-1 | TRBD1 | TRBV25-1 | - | CASSDVQTGMMYNEQFF | TGTGCCAGCAGTGATGTCCAGACAGGGATGATGTACAATGAGCAGTTCTTC
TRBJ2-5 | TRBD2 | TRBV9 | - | CASTRAGDQETQYF | TGTGCCAGCACCCGGGCGGGGGACCAAGAGACCCAGTACTTC
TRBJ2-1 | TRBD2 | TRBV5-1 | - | CASSLGTGGGEQFF | TGCGCCAGCAGCTTGGGGACTGGGGGAGGGGAGCAGTTCTTC
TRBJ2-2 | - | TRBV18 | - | CASSPQRVSGSGELFF | TGTGCCAGCTCCCCCCAGAGGGTGAGCGGGTCCGGGGAGCTGTTTTTT
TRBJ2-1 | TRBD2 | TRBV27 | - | CASSLWTSGNNNEQFF | TGTGCCAGCAGTTTATGGACTAGCGGGAATAACAATGAGCAGTTCTTC
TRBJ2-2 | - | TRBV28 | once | CASLDHTGELFF | TGTGCCAGCCTCGATCACACCGGGGAGCTGTTTTTT